A selection of T cell receptor beta chains follows, all from one sample in a study of T cell changes during pregnancy in multiple sclerosis. TCRdb's copy holds only in-frame clones and misses some; the assay was immunoSEQ multiplex PCR. The table includes some 71,000 clones, 75% to 95% detected once. The material was CD4+ T cells from peripheral blood mononuclear cells, obtained in the third trimester of pregnancy. Source of these receptors: a female donor in good health, enrolled as a control in a pregnancy study. Both conserved end residues are part of each CDR3. The D gene is left open where the match is weak. Clone size is shown for a subset of rows, as once, few, many or a class of expanded clone.

>TRBD1|TRBV5-1|TRBJ2-5|.
TGCGCCAGCAGCTCTACACCAGGGGGCTGGGAGACCCAGTACTTC
CASSSTPGGWETQYF
>.|TRBV14|TRBJ2-5|.
TGTGCCAGCAGCCAATTGGGCGGGGGCGAAAAGACCCAGTACTTC
CASSQLGGGEKTQYF
>.|TRBV19|TRBJ2-5|.
TGTGCCAGTAGTGCCGGTAGGGGCAAGGAAGAGACCCAGTACTTC
CASSAGRGKEETQYF
>.|TRBV30|TRBJ1-1|.
TGTGCCTGGAGTGCTGAAACAGACGCGCCAGCTTTCTTT
CAWSAETDAPAFF
>.|TRBV5-8|TRBJ1-2|.
TGTGCCAGCAGCTTGGCCGAAGGGGCAGAGGTGGGAGGCTACACCTTC
CASSLAEGAEVGGYTF
>TRBD1|TRBV30|TRBJ2-6|.
TGTGCCTGGGACAGGGCAACTGGGGCCAACGTCCTGACTTTC
CAWDRATGANVLTF
>.|TRBV19|TRBJ1-1|few
TGTGCCAGTACCCCGGGACAACTCTACACTGAAGCTTTCTTT
CASTPGQLYTEAFF
>TRBD2|TRBV19|TRBJ2-3|once
TGTGCCAGCGGAGGACTAGCGGGGGTCCCAGATACGCAGTATTTT
CASGGLAGVPDTQYF
>TRBD1|TRBV7-2|TRBJ1-2|.
TGTGCCAGCACCTCCATTGGGCAGGGGGCTTTTGGGTATGGCTACACCTTC
CASTSIGQGAFGYGYTF
>.|TRBV5-1|TRBJ1-3|.
TGCGCCAGCAGCTCCGGGGACATGCCAAACACCATATATTTT
CASSSGDMPNTIYF
>TRBD1|TRBV5-6|TRBJ2-1|.
TGTGCCAGCAGCTACGGACAGGGCTCCTACAATGAGCAGTTCTTC
CASSYGQGSYNEQFF
>.|TRBV4-2|TRBJ1-1|.
TGTGCCAGCAGCCAGGGTCTTCGGGACACTGAAGCTTTCTTT
CASSQGLRDTEAFF
>TRBD1|TRBV5-1|TRBJ1-4|once
TGCGCCAGCAGCTCTCACCGACAGGGGGCCTTTTCGACTAATGAAAAACTGTTTTTT
CASSSHRQGAFSTNEKLFF
>.|TRBV5-1|TRBJ1-3|.
TGCGCCAGCAGCTTGGGACAGGACTCTGGAAACACCATATATTTT
CASSLGQDSGNTIYF
>.|TRBV5-8|TRBJ1-2|.
TGTGCCAGCAGCCTGACGGACAGCCCCTATGGCTACACCTTC
CASSLTDSPYGYTF
>.|TRBV27|TRBJ2-5|.
TGTGCCAGCAGTTTTCGAGGGATGGGGCAAGAGACCCAGTACTTC
CASSFRGMGQETQYF
>TRBD1|TRBV10-3|TRBJ1-3|.
TGTGCCATCAGGCCAGGAGACCCGACAGGGACAGGAAACACCATATATTTT
CAIRPGDPTGTGNTIYF
>.|TRBV4-1|TRBJ2-4|.
TGCGCCAGCAGCCAAGAGACAGCCCTAGCCAAAAACATTCAGTACTTC
CASSQETALAKNIQYF
>.|TRBV9|TRBJ1-3|.
TGTGCCAGCAGCGTAGGCACAGGTCGCTCTGGAAACACCATATATTTT
CASSVGTGRSGNTIYF
>TRBD2|TRBV9|TRBJ2-7|.
TGTGCCAGCAGCGTCCTAGCGGGGGGGCATGATGAGCAGTACTTC
CASSVLAGGHDEQYF
>.|TRBV10-2|TRBJ1-6|.
TGCGCCAGCAGAGGAGCACTCTCCTATAATTCACCCCTCCACTTT
CASRGALSYNSPLHF
>TRBD1|TRBV30|TRBJ1-1|few
TGTGCCTGGAGTCCCAAAGGGACAGGGGAAACTGAAGCTTTCTTT
CAWSPKGTGETEAFF
>TRBD1|TRBV2|TRBJ1-2|.
TGTGCCAGCAGTGAAGCGGGGACAGGGGGCGTTTATGGCTACACCTTC
CASSEAGTGGVYGYTF
>.|TRBV25-1|TRBJ1-2|.
TGTGCCAGCAGTGAATGGGGGGGGGCCGAAGGCTACACCTTC
CASSEWGGAEGYTF
>.|TRBV5-1|TRBJ2-3|.
TGCGCCAGCAGCAATAGCGGTATTACTAGCACAGATACGCAGTATTTT
CASSNSGITSTDTQYF
>.|TRBV5-1|TRBJ2-1|.
TGCGCCAGCCGTATCTCGGGACACTCCTACAATGAGCAGTTCTTC
CASRISGHSYNEQFF
>.|TRBV6-1|TRBJ1-6|.
TGTGCCAGCAGTGAACCTCCGGACAATAATTCACCCCTCCACTTT
CASSEPPDNNSPLHF
>.|TRBV7-2|TRBJ2-7|.
TGTGCCAGCAGCTTAGCGCAGGACAGCTACGAGCAGTACTTC
CASSLAQDSYEQYF
>TRBD2|TRBV19|TRBJ2-1|.
TGTGCCAGTAGTGGGGTAGCGGGGGCGTACAATGAGCAGTTCTTC
CASSGVAGAYNEQFF
>TRBD2|TRBV30|TRBJ2-1|.
TGTGCCTGGAGTGTACGACTAGCGGGGACCTACAATGAGCAGTTCTTC
CAWSVRLAGTYNEQFF
>.|TRBV5-1|TRBJ1-1|.
TGCGCCAGCAGCTTTAGTCACACAGCCGTAACGAACACTGAAGCTTTCTTT
CASSFSHTAVTNTEAFF
>TRBD1|TRBV9|TRBJ2-7|once
TGTGCCAGCAGCGTAGTGGGGACAGGGAGCGGCGAGCAGTACTTC
CASSVVGTGSGEQYF
>TRBD1|TRBV5-6|TRBJ2-7|.
TGTGCCAGCAGCTTGGGGACCGGGACAGGGGCTTACGAGCAGTACTTC
CASSLGTGTGAYEQYF
>TRBD1|TRBV6-5|TRBJ1-4|.
TGTGCCAGCAGTTACGACAGGGCGCGGGCTAATGAAAAACTGTTTTTT
CASSYDRARANEKLFF
>.|TRBV30|TRBJ2-2|.
TGTGCCTGGAGCGAAGGGGGCGGGGAGCTGTTTTTT
CAWSEGGGELFF
>.|TRBV7-9|TRBJ1-6|.
TGTGCCAGCAGCTTAGCCGCGGGAGGGAGTAATTCACCCCTCCACTTT
CASSLAAGGSNSPLHF
>TRBD1|TRBV9|TRBJ1-1|.
TGTGCCAGCAGCCCCGGACAGGGTGACACTGAAGCTTTCTTT
CASSPGQGDTEAFF
>.|TRBV14|TRBJ1-4|.
TGTGCCAGCAGCCGCACTTTCGGGGGAAAACTGTTTTTT
CASSRTFGGKLFF
>TRBD2|TRBV7-2|TRBJ2-5|.
TGTGCCAGCAGCGGAGCGGGGGGGATCGAGACCCAGTACTTC
CASSGAGGIETQYF
>.|TRBV6-1|TRBJ1-5|.
TGTGCCAGCAGAAACAACTTCGGGGGCAATCAGCCCCAGCATTTT
CASRNNFGGNQPQHF
>TRBD1|TRBV4-3|TRBJ2-1|.
TGCGCCAGCAGCCAAGAACCGGACAGGGGTCAGTTCTTC
CASSQEPDRGQFF
>.|TRBV7-3|TRBJ1-1|.
TGTGCCAGCAGCTTATCCCCACAGGGGAACACTGAAGCTTTCTTT
CASSLSPQGNTEAFF
>.|TRBV6-1|TRBJ1-5|.
TGTGCCAGCAGTGAGTTACACTTGCGAGGTCAGCCCCAGCATTTT
CASSELHLRGQPQHF
>.|TRBV19|TRBJ1-1|.
TGTGCCAGTAGTCAGACAGCAAACACTGAAGCTTTCTTT
CASSQTANTEAFF
>.|TRBV15|TRBJ1-5|.
TGTGCCACCAGCAGAGGACAGAAGAATCAGCCCCAGCATTTT
CATSRGQKNQPQHF
>TRBD2|TRBV6-5|TRBJ2-1|.
TGTGCCAGCAGCCACACGTCTAGCGGGCTTAATGAGCAGTTCTTC
CASSHTSSGLNEQFF
>.|TRBV5-1|TRBJ1-1|.
TGCGCCAGCAGCTTCGGGGGGCAGACTGAAGCTTTCTTT
CASSFGGQTEAFF
>.|TRBV5-4|TRBJ1-1|.
TGTGCCAGCAGCGTGGACAGAGCGAACACTGAAGCTTTCTTT
CASSVDRANTEAFF
>.|TRBV19|TRBJ1-2|once
TGTGCCAGTAGTATAGAGACATTTATTGGCTACACCTTC
CASSIETFIGYTF
>TRBD1|TRBV6-5|TRBJ2-3|.
TGTGCCAGCAGCGAGCGACAGGGGGCTTCAGATACGCAGTATTTT
CASSERQGASDTQYF
>.|TRBV4-3|TRBJ2-2|.
TGCGCCAGCAGCCAAGAACTGGGGACTAACACCGGGGAGCTGTTTTTT
CASSQELGTNTGELFF
>.|TRBV25-1|TRBJ1-1|.
TGTGCCAGCAGTGAATATGCCCCAGCGGTAGCTTTCTTT
CASSEYAPAVAFF
>TRBD1|TRBV5-8|TRBJ1-2|.
TGTGCCAGCAGCTCAACCCAGGGGGCGCGGGTCTATGGCTACACCTTC
CASSSTQGARVYGYTF
>.|TRBV18|TRBJ1-1|.
TGTGCCAGCTCACCACTAATAGGTGGGCAGAGTTCTGAAGCTTTCTTT
CASSPLIGGQSSEAFF
>TRBD1|TRBV6-1|TRBJ1-5|.
TGTGCCAGCCGACTCCAGGGGGCGGACAATCAGCCCCAGCATTTT
CASRLQGADNQPQHF